This T cell receptor beta chain was recovered during a study of OX40 agonist ivuxolimab in advanced cancers. This CDR3 comprises 18 residues. Per germline, CDR1 SGHTA and CDR2 FQGNSA. V shed 5 bases and J 4 bases; nucleotides not matched to a gene: 14. Clones were read by immunoSEQ multiplex PCR, and TCRdb kept only the in-frame ones, dropping some. The sample consists of tens of thousands of clones, roughly nine tenths of them appearing once. The chain has TRBV7-2 and TRBJ2-7, with TRBD2 matching 13 bases. The receptor was derived from an adult with an advanced solid tumor such as melanoma, head and neck, liver or kidney cancer. Material: CD4+ or CD8+ T cells sorted from blood, obtained in a trial of the OX40 agonist ivuxolimab. For the CDR3, the DNA is TGTGCCAGCAGCCCAGGACTAGCGGGAGATGAGGGTGGTTACGAGCAGTACTTC. It is translated as CASSPGLAGDEGGYEQYF.